The entry that follows covers one TCR beta chain sequence. Deep-level running was used for the assay. Using immunoSEQ multiplex PCR, the repertoire was profiled, and TCRdb retains in-frame clones only, with some absent. The sample has more than 2,000,000 clones; around 94% are singletons. The data derive from a study of shared clonotypes between healthy human individuals. Donors, healthy HIV-negative adults, lacked recent acute infections or vaccinations. Into CD45RA+ naive and CD45RA-negative memory subsets, the CD4+ cells were split. The V end lost 3 bases, the J end lost 2 bases, and 14 bases lay between the germline ends. The CDR3 is 14 amino acids. CDR1 is GTSNPN and CDR2 is SVGIG in the germline V gene (reference sequence).

V gene TRBV30 combines with J gene TRBJ2-7; D is uncertain. Input material: naive CD4+ T cells sorted from blood. Subset of the sample: CD45RA+ positively selected. The clonotype comes from a man aged 18-30 years in good health. The CDR3 here is CAWRRSPETYEQYF. CDR3 sequence (DNA): TGTGCCTGGAGAAGGTCTCCCGAAACCTACGAGCAGTACTTC.